This T cell receptor beta chain was retrieved from a study of T cell repertoires in cytomegalovirus infection. The V end lost 3 bases, the J end lost 2 bases, and 8 bases lay between the germline ends. Germline assignment: CDR1 LNHDA and CDR2 SQIVND (reference sequence). The CDR3 has 15 amino acids. TCRdb passed the reads through MiXCR, listing each CDR3 protein once. The table includes 300,000 to 400,000 distinct CDR3 sequences, over 7.5% detected once. What was sequenced was PBMCs. V is TRBV19 and J is TRBJ2-6; no clear D gene. This sequence was found in a human donor in good health (CMV status not recorded). Some clones in this sample may be carry-over from other donors' samples. The DNA for the CDR3 is TGTGCCAGTAGTATCGACCAAGCTGGGGCCAACGTCCTGACTTTC. This sequence encodes CASSIDQAGANVLTF. Full variable domain (missing parts from reference TRBV19 and TRBJ2-6): DGGITQSPKYLFRKEGQNVTLSCEQNLNHDAMYWYRQDPGQGLRLIYYSQIVNDFQKGDIAEGYSVSREKKESFPLTVTSAQKNPTAFYLCASSIDQAGANVLTFGAGSRLTVL.